Below, one T cell receptor (beta chain) is given with its context. Its antigen is currently not known. The record has no base qualities; no much larger clone is one base away. Sample time point, as interpreted from the label and publication: week 3, after first cycle of checkpoint inhibitor. Blood samples were collected before treatment (T0) and at week 3 (W3), after the first cycle of checkpoint blockade. Except for a couple of patients with rapid clinical progression, response was assessed 12 weeks after the first infusion by RECIST 1.1; disease control meant complete response, partial response or stable disease. Patients were not eligible if they had prior systemic cancer treatment, concomitant immunosuppressant therapy or synchronous other active malignancies. To track both circulating cells and T cell turnover, TCR beta was sequenced from bulk PBMC as well as from plasma cell-free DNA. PBMC were isolated from blood with Lymphoprep and SepMate tubes, followed by red cell lysis. QIAamp DNA Blood Mini kits were used to extract DNA from PBMC and sorted T cell subsets.

This sample stems from a study of blood T cell dynamics during melanoma immunotherapy (dated by TCRdb to the early 2020s). Regarding the complete study: Patients with metastatic melanoma were treated with first-line pembrolizumab or nivolumab plus ipilimumab as standard of care in the United Kingdom. To find early correlates of response, peripheral T cell receptor repertoires were profiled in metastatic melanoma patients before and after one cycle of checkpoint inhibitor therapy. Consecutive patients formed a training cohort, and a further independent group of patients from the same centre was pooled into an external validation set. Overall results and qualifications from the work: The study was unable to establish whether the T cell clones driving the repertoire changes were melanoma-specific or instead reflected general immune activation. A bifurcated reorganization of the PBMC repertoire at W3, with increased clonality or increased diversity, was observed in patients who later achieved disease control, unlike in progressors. The relatively small sample size was acknowledged as a potential limitation on generalization of the results.

In the germline V gene (reference sequence), CDR1 corresponds to LNHDA and CDR2 to SQIVND. At the junction V is shortened by 4 bases and J by 2 bases, with 14 bases in between. Counted from cysteine to phenylalanine, this CDR3 has 15 amino acids. Kept here is only the CDR3 DNA, which spans 45 bases and is read in frame from base 1. For every bulk PBMC sample, a fixed 350 ng of DNA was loaded. Following the manufacturer instructions, the immunoSEQ TCRb Assay kit was used to amplify TCR beta CDR3 sequences from genomic DNA. The KAPA Library Quantification Kit for Illumina platforms was used to quantify pooled libraries by qPCR. Pooled libraries were clustered at about 0.55-1.2 pM and sequenced on an Illumina NextSeq 500. The study's own analysis went as follows. TCR data were analyzed using immunoSEQ ANALYZER and the R LymphoSeq package. A rearrangement efficiency score was calculated as productive divided by the sum of productive and non-productive CDR3 sequences. Clonality was assessed using the Gini coefficient and diversity using the Renyi index at alpha=1, with pairwise comparisons between timepoints within each patient. In LymphoSeq, clonal relatedness was computed using an edit distance of 3, and repertoire similarity was computed using the Bhattacharyya coefficient. To classify response, a linear discriminant analysis based on week-3 changes in clonality and diversity was built with the R MASS and caret packages. Sourced from immuneACCESS, this table was stored by TCRdb with only in-frame sequences that have V and J called. A share of the clones is absent; for the studies checked, an unresolved V gene accounts for under half, and the remainder has no known explanation. D and trimming come from the DNA, and the V and J calls and clone size come from that table. The sample profile shows 5,500 to 6,000 clones; about 86% of them were found once. The biggest ten clones account for about 9.3% of the sample.

This sequence originates from a human donor with melanoma. The rearrangement combines TRBV19 with TRBJ1-1; the D gene is perhaps TRBD1, from 6 matching bases. Sample: blood, taken from a patient treated with checkpoint blockade. The CDR3 protein: CASSTTRGPNTEAFF. The nucleotides read TGTGCCAGTAGTACAACCAGGGGACCAAACACTGAAGCTTTCTTT.